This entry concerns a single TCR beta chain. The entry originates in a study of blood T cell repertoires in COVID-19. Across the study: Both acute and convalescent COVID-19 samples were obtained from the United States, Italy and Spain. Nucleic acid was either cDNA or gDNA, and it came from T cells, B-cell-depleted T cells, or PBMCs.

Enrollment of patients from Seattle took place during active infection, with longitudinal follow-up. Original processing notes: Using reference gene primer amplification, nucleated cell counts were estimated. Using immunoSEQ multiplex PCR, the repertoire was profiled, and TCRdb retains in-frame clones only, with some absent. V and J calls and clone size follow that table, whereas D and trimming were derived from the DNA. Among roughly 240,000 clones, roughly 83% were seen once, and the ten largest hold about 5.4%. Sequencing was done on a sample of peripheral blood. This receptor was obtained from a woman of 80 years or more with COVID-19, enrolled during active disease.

This CDR3 reads CASSLRDTASYGYTF. The CDR3 DNA reads as TGTGCCAGCAGCCTAAGGGACACCGCCTCCTATGGCTACACCTTC. The rearrangement joins TRBV5-8 to TRBJ1-2, with a tentative D call TRBD1 (6 bases). The V end was cut by 4 bases, the J end by 4 bases, with 17 bases between. CDR3 length equals 15 residues. From germline, CDR1 is SGHTS and CDR2 YDEGEE.